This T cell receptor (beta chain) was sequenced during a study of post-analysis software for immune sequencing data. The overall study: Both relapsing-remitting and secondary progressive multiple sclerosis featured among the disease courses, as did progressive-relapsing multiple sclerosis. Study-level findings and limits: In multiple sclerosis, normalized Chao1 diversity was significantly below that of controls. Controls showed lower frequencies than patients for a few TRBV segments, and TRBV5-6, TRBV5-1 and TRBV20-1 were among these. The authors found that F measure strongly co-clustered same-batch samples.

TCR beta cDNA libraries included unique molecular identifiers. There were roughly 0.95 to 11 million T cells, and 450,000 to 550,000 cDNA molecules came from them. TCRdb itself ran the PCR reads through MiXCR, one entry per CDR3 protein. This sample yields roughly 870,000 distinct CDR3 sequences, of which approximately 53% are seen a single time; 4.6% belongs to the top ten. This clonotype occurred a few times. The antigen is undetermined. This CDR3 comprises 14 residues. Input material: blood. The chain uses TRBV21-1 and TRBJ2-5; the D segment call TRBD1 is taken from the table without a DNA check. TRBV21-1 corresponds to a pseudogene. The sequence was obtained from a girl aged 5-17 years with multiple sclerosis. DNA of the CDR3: TGTGCCAGCATCATTGGACAGGGCCCAGAGACCCAGTACTTC. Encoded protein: CASIIGQGPETQYF.